These T cell receptor beta chains were read from a single sample in a study of liver allograft versus peripheral blood T cells. TCRdb processed the reads anew with MiXCR; each CDR3 protein has one entry. Found here are about 6,300 distinct CDR3 sequences, approximately 16% of them singletons; the top ten hold about 50%. The receptor set was obtained from a human patient who had a liver transplant. The graft donor may account for some of the T cells. CDR3s include the opening cysteine and the closing phenylalanine or tryptophan. Rows give clone size only sometimes, using once, few, many, or a class for an expanded clone.

many	TRBJ2-3	TRBV6-5	15	CASSYRPPSTDTQYF
many	TRBJ1-2	TRBV27	11	CARSLVYGYTF
.	TRBJ2-4	TRBV28	16	CASSPEQGAAKNIQYF
many	TRBJ2-3	TRBV24-1	17	CATSDAGRLTGTDTQYF
many	TRBJ1-2	TRBV14	14	CASSQERGDYGYTF
few	TRBJ1-6	TRBV28	17	CASSFTLQGSYNSPLHF
many	TRBJ2-5	TRBV27	14	CASSSSDSQETQYF
many	TRBJ2-7	TRBV19	14	CASSLTGQGGEQYF
medium-sized	TRBJ2-7	TRBV7-9	13	CASSHGQAYEQYF
many	TRBJ1-2	TRBV20-1	15	CSASLIVVGNYGYTF
medium-sized	TRBJ2-7	TRBV18	15	CASSPPAALSYEQYF
.	TRBJ1-4	TRBV28	16	CASSSGSLLSNEKLFF
.	TRBJ2-7	TRBV12-5	13	CASSLDPEAEQYF
many	TRBJ1-3	TRBV19	13	CASLGPSGNTIYF
.	TRBJ1-1	TRBV19	15	CASSMRGGLMTEAFF
many	TRBJ1-6	TRBV27	16	CASSLEATGRNSPLHF
many	TRBJ2-7	TRBV19	13	CASSNQQGYEQYF
.	TRBJ2-7	TRBV9	14	CASSVGGGGDEQYF
medium-sized	TRBJ2-1	TRBV7-2	14	CASSSNRGGNEQFF
many	TRBJ2-7	TRBV19	14	CASIPSGQGSEQYF
.	TRBJ2-7	TRBV20-1	13	CSARLDGDYEQYF
many	TRBJ1-2	TRBV7-9	14	CASSLPAAGYGYTF
many	TRBJ2-5	TRBV27	13	CASSGAYQETQYF
many	TRBJ1-1	TRBV5-6	13	CATSGLMNTEAFF
many	TRBJ2-1	TRBV7-9	12	CASSLRGNEQFF
.	TRBJ2-7	TRBV18	15	CASSPQDRPRREQYF
medium-sized	TRBJ2-7	TRBV19	15	CASSIDQGPYYEQYF
many	TRBJ2-1	TRBV5-6	14	CASSLDGRGNEQFF
few	TRBJ2-1	TRBV14	15	CASSQAYRGPNEQFF
many	TRBJ2-7	TRBV19	17	CASSPATGLIYSYEQYF
medium-sized	TRBJ2-3	TRBV15	15	CATSRYRESTDTQYF
few	TRBJ2-7	TRBV28	16	CASSMGLAGVSYEQYF
.	TRBJ2-7	TRBV28	19	CASSFTPSEPGQGWSEQYF
many	TRBJ1-5	TRBV19	16	CASSIEQGWGNQPQHF
medium-sized	TRBJ1-2	TRBV28	15	CASSLGAQVNYGYTF
few	TRBJ2-7	TRBV20-1	12	CSAIQGSDEQYF
.	TRBJ2-4	TRBV20-1	16	CSARDRDEGVKNIQYF
many	TRBJ2-2	TRBV25-1	18	CASSGRRGGALLTGELFF
.	TRBJ1-1	TRBV5-6	14	CASSLDGLNTEAFF
.	TRBJ2-1	TRBV7-6	16	CASSPGTSGSGDEQFF
many	TRBJ1-3	TRBV28	19	CASSLGGPATRSSGNTIYF